This T cell receptor beta chain emerged from a study of beta chain features in type 1 diabetes. Study-wide results and limits: When Type 1 diabetes patients were examined, their TCRB CDR3s proved moderately but significantly shorter in all four CD4+ subsets.

Germline CDR1 is SGDLS and CDR2 is YYNGEE. The CDR3 consists of 12 residues. V lost 0 bases and J lost 5, with 6 bases in between. This clone occurred a few times. The target antigen is unknown. Since all of the isolated RNA was reverse transcribed, expressed TCRB transcripts were what got sequenced. The assay was immunoSEQ multiplex PCR, and TCRdb's table has in-frame clones only and misses some. This sample yields approximately 600,000 clones, of which under 15% are seen a single time; roughly 0.12% belongs to the top ten. One heparinised blood draw, averaging about 120 mL, came from each donor. The receptor comes from a man in his thirties or forties with type 1 diabetes. The gene calls are TRBV9 and TRBJ2-7; D call uncertain. Sequences were obtained from naive CD4+ T cells from blood. The CDR3: CASSVVEHEQYF. As DNA, the CDR3 is TGTGCCAGCAGCGTAGTGGAGCACGAGCAGTACTTC.